Below are 21 T cell receptor beta chains sequenced from a single sample in a study of blood T cell repertoires in COVID-19. This table comes from immunoSEQ multiplex PCR, and its TCRdb copy is limited to in-frame clones, with some not included. In the table there are under 250,000 clones, 85% to 90% of which are singletons. The sequencing sample was made of peripheral blood. These receptors all come from an elderly man with acute or convalescent COVID-19.

The chain uses TRBV5-6 and TRBJ1-3; weak D call: TRBD1 (6 bases). Germline V gene data show CDR1 as SGHDT and CDR2 as YYEEEE. The V end was cut by 4 bases, the J end by 0 bases, with 14 bases between. This CDR3 has 16 residues. DNA for the CDR3: TGTGCCAGCAGCCCCGCAGGGGTACACTCTGGAAACACCATATATTTT. Translated, it gives CASSPAGVHSGNTIYF.

This clone has a handful of counts. The J gene is TRBJ2-1, the V gene TRBV24-1; maybe TRBD2 (7 bases). V was shortened by 2 bases and J by 4 bases, with 17 bases between the two germline ends. The germline gives CDR1 KGHDR, CDR2 SFDVKD. This CDR3 has 17 amino acids. Here the CDR3 DNA reads TGTGCCACCAGTGATTCCAGGGAGGGGGGAGTATACAATGAGCAGTTCTTC. This codes for CATSDSREGGVYNEQFF.

This chain links TRBV7-2 with TRBJ1-6, with D possibly TRBD1 on 5 matching bases. Germline values: CDR1 SGHTA, CDR2 FQGNSA. The CDR3 extends over 16 amino acids. V was pared by 5 bases and J by 0 bases, with 11 bases between. CDR3: CASSGHRGSYNSPLHF. The CDR3 region has the DNA TGTGCCAGCAGCGGACATAGGGGCTCCTATAATTCACCCCTCCACTTT.

The chain joins TRBV19 to TRBJ2-1; D is uncertain. Germline V gene data show CDR1 as LNHDA and CDR2 as SQIVND (reference sequence). This CDR3 is built from 14 residues. Trimming took 2 bases from V and 1 from J, leaving 6 bases between them. This CDR3 reads CASSIILSYNEQFF. The CDR3 DNA follows: TGTGCCAGTAGTATAATATTATCCTACAATGAGCAGTTCTTC.

The genes are TRBV6-1 and TRBJ2-7, with a weak D call TRBD1 (5 bases). The CDR3 contains 15 residues. Germline V gene data show CDR1 as MNHNS and CDR2 as SASEGT. V was shortened by 3 bases and J by 3 bases, with 15 bases between the two germline ends. CDR3 in DNA: TGTGCCAGCAGTGATAGGGGAAACGCCTACTACGAGCAGTACTTC. This translates into CASSDRGNAYYEQYF.

The chain employs TRBV10-3 and TRBJ2-2; 8 bases agree with TRBD2. V shed 5 bases, J shed 7 bases, and the junction held 6 bases outside the gene matches. Germline V gene lookup returns CDR1 ENHRY and CDR2 SYGVKD. CDR3 size: 14 residues. CDR3 coding DNA: TGTGCCATCAGTCTTAGCGGGGATAGCGGGGAGCTGTTTTTT. Its translation is CAISLSGDSGELFF.

The genes are TRBV2 and TRBJ2-2; D not certain. The CDR3 totals 14 residues. With 4 bases removed from V and 1 base from J, the gap between germline ends came to 7 bases. CDR1 SNHLY and CDR2 FYNNEI come from the germline V gene. CDR3 in DNA: TGTGCCAGCAGTGTTACCGGGAACACCGGGGAGCTGTTTTTT. This encodes CASSVTGNTGELFF. Full variable domain (rest looked up from reference TRBV2 and TRBJ2-2): EPEVTQTPSHQVTQMGQEVILRCVPISNHLYFYWYRQILGQKVEFLVSFYNNEISEKSEIFDDQFSVERPDGSNFTLKIRSTKLEDSAMYFCASSVTGNTGELFFGEGSRLTVL.

The rearrangement links TRBV20-1 to TRBJ1-5, with no clear D. CDR1 DFQATT and CDR2 SNEGSKA come from the germline V gene (reference sequence). Deletions cut 5 bases from V and 2 bases from J, with 7 bases between. The CDR3 sequence is 12 residues long. CDR3 in amino acids: CSAGGGNQPQHF. The CDR3 DNA reads TGCAGTGCTGGTGGAGGCAATCAGCCCCAGCATTTT.

The J gene is TRBJ2-5, the V gene TRBV10-3, with 7 bases that match TRBD2. The CDR3 spans 12 residues. Germline V gives CDR1 ENHRY, CDR2 SYGVKD. V trimming: 6 bases; J trimming: 2 bases; junction bases outside the gene matches: 0. In DNA form, the CDR3 reads TGTGCCATCAGAGCGGGACAAGAGACCCAGTACTTC. It encodes CAIRAGQETQYF.

Turning to this clone: Other DNA sequences within the sample encode an identical CDR3. The chain carries TRBV19 and TRBJ2-1; the match to TRBD1 covers 10 bases. The CDR3 has 13 residues. The germline gives CDR1 LNHDA, CDR2 SQIVND (reference sequence). V shed 4 bases and J 8 bases; nucleotides not matched to a gene: 2. CDR3 amino acids: CASSRDRGDEQFF. In DNA form, the CDR3 reads TGTGCCAGTAGTAGGGACAGGGGTGATGAGCAGTTCTTC. The full variable domain, its missing parts supplied by reference TRBV19 and TRBJ2-1, is DGGITQSPKYLFRKEGQNVTLSCEQNLNHDAMYWYRQDPGQGLRLIYYSQIVNDFQKGDIAEGYSVSREKKESFPLTVTSAQKNPTAFYLCASSRDRGDEQFFGPGTRLTVL.

The chain uses TRBV5-4 and TRBJ1-2; 8 bases are shared with TRBD1. V shed 3 bases, J shed 8 bases, and the junction held 12 bases outside the gene matches. Per the germline V gene, CDR1 is SGHNT and CDR2 is YYREEE (reference sequence). The CDR3 is 15 residues long. CDR3 sequence (DNA): TGTGCCAGCAGCTCGGATTCGGACAGGGATAGCGGCTACACCTTC. Protein: CASSSDSDRDSGYTF.

This CDR3 reads CASRRDRVPYNEQFF. Written as DNA, the CDR3 is TGTGCCAGTAGGAGAGACAGGGTGCCCTACAATGAGCAGTTCTTC. The chain links TRBV19 to TRBJ2-1, with TRBD1 identical over 7 bases. The V and J ends lost 6 bases and 2 bases, in that order; junction bases with no gene match: 7. Germline CDR1 and CDR2: LNHDA and SQIVND (reference sequence). This CDR3 has 15 amino acids.

The V call is TRBV6-2 or TRBV6-3, the J call TRBJ1-1, with 8 bases that match TRBD1. Germline CDR1 MNHEY, CDR2 SVGEGT. With 5 bases clipped from V and 3 bases from J, the junction kept 2 bases outside the gene matches. CDR3 length: 13 amino acids. Here the CDR3 reads CASSQQGDTEAFF. The DNA of the CDR3 is TGTGCCAGCAGTCAACAGGGGGACACTGAAGCTTTCTTT.

This chain joins TRBV5-6 and TRBJ1-2; TRBD1 matches 7 bases. The CDR3 covers 15 residues. With 3 bases clipped from V and 8 bases from J, the junction kept 13 bases outside the gene matches. CDR1 and CDR2 from the germline V gene are SGHDT and YYEEEE. CDR3 in amino acids: CASSSTGTAKRGYTF. The CDR3 DNA follows: TGTGCCAGCAGCTCGACCGGGACAGCCAAACGGGGCTACACCTTC.

The chain combines TRBV6-4 with TRBJ1-5; the D gene is possibly TRBD1 (5 bases). There are 11 residues in the CDR3. V lost 11 bases and J lost 9, with 14 bases in between. CDR1 and CDR2 from the germline V gene are MRHNA and SNTAGT. The CDR3 loop is CAGPSQGPQHF. The CDR3 bases are TGTGCCGGTCCATCGCAGGGGCCCCAGCATTTT.

This clone was counted once. The CDR3 spells CTSSDDMSQPQHF. The DNA for the CDR3 is TGCACCAGCAGCGACGACATGAGTCAGCCCCAGCATTTT. This chain connects TRBV1 to TRBJ1-5; TRBD1, the table's D call, was not compared with the DNA. TRBV1 is listed as a pseudogene. The CDR3 is 13 residues long.

Regarding this clone: The same CDR3 can be traced to other DNA sequences in this sample. The rearrangement uses TRBV5-1 and TRBJ2-2; D might be TRBD1 (6 bases). Trimming pared 0 bases from V and 5 bases from J, leaving 8 bases between. Per germline, CDR1 SGHRS and CDR2 YFSETQ. The length of the CDR3 is 14 residues. The CDR3 sequence is CASSLGQGTGELFF. The CDR3 DNA is TGCGCCAGCAGCTTGGGGCAGGGGACCGGGGAGCTGTTTTTT. The full variable domain, its missing parts supplied by reference TRBV5-1 and TRBJ2-2, is KAGVTQTPRYLIKTRGQQVTLSCSPISGHRSVSWYQQTPGQGLQFLFEYFSETQRNKGNFPGRFSGRQFSNSRSEMNVSTLELGDSALYLCASSLGQGTGELFFGEGSRLTVL.

CDR3 amino acids: CASRPSGHPNTEAFF. CDR3 DNA sequence: TGTGCCAGCAGGCCTTCGGGACACCCAAACACTGAAGCTTTCTTT. The genes are TRBV6-5 and TRBJ1-1; a possible D gene is TRBD1 (6 bases). CDR3 size: 15 residues. CDR1 and CDR2 (germline): MNHEY, SVGAGI. Trimming removed 6 bases from V and 2 bases from J, with 16 bases in between.

For the CDR3, the DNA is TGTGCCAGCAGCCCCGGACTAGCGGGACGTGAGACCCAGTACTTC. Translating it yields CASSPGLAGRETQYF. The chain joins TRBV7-2 to TRBJ2-5; 12 bases match TRBD2. Looked up from germline, CDR1 is SGHTA and CDR2 is FQGNSA. V was pared by 5 bases and J by 5 bases, with 6 bases of the junction left unmatched. The CDR3 loop spans 15 amino acids.

This sequence joins TRBV27 and TRBJ1-6; D is unresolved. Germline V gene sequence: CDR1 MNHEY, CDR2 SMNVEV (reference sequence). The CDR3 sequence is 18 residues long. V lost 2 bases and J 6 bases, leaving 20 bases between the germline ends. DNA of the CDR3: TGTGCCAGCAGTTTACCCCTAGGACTGCGGGTAGGTAATTCACCCCTCCACTTT. Residues: CASSLPLGLRVGNSPLHF.

The J gene is TRBJ2-3, the V gene TRBV28; TRBD1 matches 7 bases. The CDR3 is made up of 19 amino acids. Losses at the gene ends were 5 bases for V and 1 base for J; bases not matched to a gene: 18. The germline V gene encodes CDR1 MDHEN and CDR2 SYDVKM. CDR3 amino acids: CASSPPRTSGQGGTDTQYF. CDR3 sequence (DNA): TGTGCCAGCAGTCCGCCTAGGACCTCTGGGCAGGGGGGCACAGATACGCAGTATTTT.